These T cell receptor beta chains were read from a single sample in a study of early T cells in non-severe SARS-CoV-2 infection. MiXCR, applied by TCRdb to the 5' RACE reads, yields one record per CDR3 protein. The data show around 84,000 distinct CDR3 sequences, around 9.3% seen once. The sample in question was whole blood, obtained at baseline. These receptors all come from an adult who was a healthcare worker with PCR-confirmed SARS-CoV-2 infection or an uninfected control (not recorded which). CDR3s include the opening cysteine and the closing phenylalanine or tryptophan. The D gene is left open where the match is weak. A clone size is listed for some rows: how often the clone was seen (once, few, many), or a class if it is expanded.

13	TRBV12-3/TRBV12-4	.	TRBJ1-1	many	TGTGCCAGCAGTTTAGGTACAGGGACTGAAGCTTTCTTT	CASSLGTGTEAFF
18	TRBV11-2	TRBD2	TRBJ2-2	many	TGTGCCAGCAGCTTCAGAGCGGGAGGGCCTCGAGGGTCCGGGGAGCTGTTTTTT	CASSFRAGGPRGSGELFF
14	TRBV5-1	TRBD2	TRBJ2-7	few	TGCGCCAGCAGCTTTGGACTAGACGGTTACGAGCAGTACTTC	CASSFGLDGYEQYF
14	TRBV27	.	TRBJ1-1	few	TGTGCCAGCAGTCGCCTGACGGAGAACACTGAAGCTTTCTTT	CASSRLTENTEAFF
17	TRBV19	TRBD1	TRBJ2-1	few	TGTGCCAGTAGTATAAGAAAGGACAGGGCCGGGGGCAATGAGCAGTTCTTC	CASSIRKDRAGGNEQFF
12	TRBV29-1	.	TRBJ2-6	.	TGCAGCGCGGCAGGGTTGGCCAACGTCCTGACTTTC	CSAAGLANVLTF
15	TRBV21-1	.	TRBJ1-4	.	TGTGCCAGCAGCAAGACGGCAGGGAAAAATGAAAAACTGTTTTTT	CASSKTAGKNEKLFF
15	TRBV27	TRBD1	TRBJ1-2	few	TGTGCCAGCAGTTCGCCGGGACAGGGGGCTAATGGCTACACCTTC	CASSSPGQGANGYTF
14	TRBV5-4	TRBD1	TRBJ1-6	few	TGTGCCAGCAGCCCAGGGACAGTTAATTCACCCCTCCACTTT	CASSPGTVNSPLHF
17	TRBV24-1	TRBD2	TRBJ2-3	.	TGTGCCACCAGTGATTTCCGCCTAGCGGGAGTTCCTGTTACGCAGTATTTT	CATSDFRLAGVPVTQYF
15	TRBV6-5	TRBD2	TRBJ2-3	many	TGTGCCAGCAGTTCCCCCCTAGCGGGAAAAGATACGCAGTATTTT	CASSSPLAGKDTQYF
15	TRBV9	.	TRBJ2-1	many	TGTGCCAGCACAGGAGGGATACACGCCTACAATGAGCAGTTCTTC	CASTGGIHAYNEQFF
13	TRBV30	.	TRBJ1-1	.	TGTGCCTGGAGAGATAACAGAGACACTGAAGCTTTCTTT	CAWRDNRDTEAFF
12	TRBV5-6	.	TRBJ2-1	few	TGTGCCAGCAGCTTCGGCATGGATGAGCAGTTCTTC	CASSFGMDEQFF
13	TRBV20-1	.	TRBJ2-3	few	TGCAGTGCTAGAGAAGGCGGGGCAGATACGCAGTATTTT	CSAREGGADTQYF
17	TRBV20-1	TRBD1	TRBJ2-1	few	TGCAGTGCTAGGCCCACCCAACAGGGGGCCTTCTACAATGAGCAGTTCTTC	CSARPTQQGAFYNEQFF
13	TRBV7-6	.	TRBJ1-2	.	TGTGCCAGCAGCCCCCGCAGGGGAGGAGGCTACACCTTC	CASSPRRGGGYTF
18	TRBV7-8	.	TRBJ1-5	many	TGTGCCAGCAGCATGTGGACGGAATTCTCCTATAGCAATCAGCCCCAGCATTTT	CASSMWTEFSYSNQPQHF
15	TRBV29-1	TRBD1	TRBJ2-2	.	TGCAGCGTTGGGGACAGGGGAGTTAACACCGGGGAGCTGTTTTTT	CSVGDRGVNTGELFF
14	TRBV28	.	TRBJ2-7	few	TGTGCCAGCAGTTTACTAGGCGTATCCTACGAGCAGTACTTC	CASSLLGVSYEQYF
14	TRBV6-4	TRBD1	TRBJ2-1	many	TGTGCCAGCAGTTCAGAGACAGGGGTCGATGAGCAGTTCTTC	CASSSETGVDEQFF
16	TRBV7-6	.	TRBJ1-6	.	TGTGCCAGCAGCTTAGCTGGCCTGACGAACGGTTCACCCCTCCACTTT	CASSLAGLTNGSPLHF
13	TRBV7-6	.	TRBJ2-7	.	TGTGCCAGCAGCCTCGGAGCTCTTTACGAGCAGTACTTC	CASSLGALYEQYF
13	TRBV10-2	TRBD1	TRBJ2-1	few	TGCGCCAGCAGTATACAGGGGAGAAATGAGCAGTTCTTC	CASSIQGRNEQFF
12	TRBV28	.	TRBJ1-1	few	TGTGCCAGCAGTTTCGTGGCAGGCCCAGCTTTCTTT	CASSFVAGPAFF
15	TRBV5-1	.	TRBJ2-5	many	TGCGCCAGCAGCCGCGGGACATCGACAGGCCAGACCCAGTACTTC	CASSRGTSTGQTQYF
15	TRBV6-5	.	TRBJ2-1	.	TGTGCCAGCAGTTACGACCCCAGGAGCGGCAATGAGCAGTTCTTC	CASSYDPRSGNEQFF
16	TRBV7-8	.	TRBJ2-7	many	TGTGCCAGCAGCCCCTACAGGGAGGGGGGAACCTACGAGCAGTACTTC	CASSPYREGGTYEQYF
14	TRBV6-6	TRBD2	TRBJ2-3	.	TGTGCCAGCAGTTTCAGCGGGGGCACAGATACGCAGTATTTT	CASSFSGGTDTQYF
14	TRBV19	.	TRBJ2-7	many	TGTGCCAGTAGTCCTCGGACTCCGGCGGGGGAGCAGTACTTC	CASSPRTPAGEQYF
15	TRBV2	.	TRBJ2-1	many	TGTGCCAGCAGTGAAAGGGCGCGGGTAGGAAATGAGCAGTTCTTC	CASSERARVGNEQFF
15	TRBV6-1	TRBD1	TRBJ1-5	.	TGTGCCAGCAGTGAAAGGGACAGGGGGATGAGGCCCCAGCATTTT	CASSERDRGMRPQHF
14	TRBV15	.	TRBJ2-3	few	TGTGCCACCAGCAGAGAACAGTCCGGGGACACGCAGTATTTT	CATSREQSGDTQYF